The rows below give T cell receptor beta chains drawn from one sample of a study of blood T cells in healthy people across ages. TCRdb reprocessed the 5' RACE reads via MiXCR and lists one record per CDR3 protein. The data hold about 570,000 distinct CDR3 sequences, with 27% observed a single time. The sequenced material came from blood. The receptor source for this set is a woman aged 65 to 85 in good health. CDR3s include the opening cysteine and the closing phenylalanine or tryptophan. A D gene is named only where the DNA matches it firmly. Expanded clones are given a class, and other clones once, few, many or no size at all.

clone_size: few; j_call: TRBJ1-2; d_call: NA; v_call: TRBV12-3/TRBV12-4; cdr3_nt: TGTGCCAGCAGCACTGCAGGGTTGAACTATGGCTACACCTTC; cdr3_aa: CASSTAGLNYGYTF
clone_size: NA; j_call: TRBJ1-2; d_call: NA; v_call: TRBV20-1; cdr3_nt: TGCAGTGCCAGCAGTTCCCAGGGTGGCTATGGCTACACCTTC; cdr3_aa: CSASSSQGGYGYTF
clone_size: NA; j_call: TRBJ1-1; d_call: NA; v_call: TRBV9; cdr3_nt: TGTGCCAGCAGCCCAAACACGCGCACTGAAGCTTTCTTT; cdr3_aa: CASSPNTRTEAFF
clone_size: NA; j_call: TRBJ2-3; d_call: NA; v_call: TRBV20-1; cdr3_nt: TGCAGTGCCGCTTCCAAGGATACGCAGTATTTT; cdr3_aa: CSAASKDTQYF
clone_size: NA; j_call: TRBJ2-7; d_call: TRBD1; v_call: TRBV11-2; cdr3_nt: TGTGCCAGCAGCTTAACGGGACAGGGTGGCTACGAGCAGTACTTC; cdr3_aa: CASSLTGQGGYEQYF
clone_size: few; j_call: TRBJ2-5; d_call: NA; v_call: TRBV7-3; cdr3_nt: TGTGCCAGCAGCTCAGGGGGGGCGAAGGAGACCCAGTACTTC; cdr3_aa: CASSSGGAKETQYF
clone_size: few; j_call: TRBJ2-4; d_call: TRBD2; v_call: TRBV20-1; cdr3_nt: TGCAGTGCCATTTCTAGCGGTTCGTCAAACATTCAGTACTTC; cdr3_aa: CSAISSGSSNIQYF
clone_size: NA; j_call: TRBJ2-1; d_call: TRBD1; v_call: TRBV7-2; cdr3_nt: TGTGCCAGCAGCACACAGGGGGGCCTGGAGTATGAGCAGTTCTTC; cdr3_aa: CASSTQGGLEYEQFF
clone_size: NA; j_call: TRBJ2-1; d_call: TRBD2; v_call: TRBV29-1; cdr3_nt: TGCAGCGTTGAAGCTAGCGGGGCCTCCAATGAGCAGTTCTTC; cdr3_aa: CSVEASGASNEQFF
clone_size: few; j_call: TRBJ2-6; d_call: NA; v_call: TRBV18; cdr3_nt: TGTGCCAGCTCACCCGTGACAGGTTACAGCTCTGGGGCCAACGTCCTGACTTTC; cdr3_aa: CASSPVTGYSSGANVLTF
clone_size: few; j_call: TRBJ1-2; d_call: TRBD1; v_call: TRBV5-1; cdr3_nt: TGCGCCAGCACCGAAGACAGGGTCGGCGGCTACACCTTC; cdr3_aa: CASTEDRVGGYTF
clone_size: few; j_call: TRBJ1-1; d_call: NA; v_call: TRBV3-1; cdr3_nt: TGTGCCAGCAGAAACAGGGAACCGGTCACTGAAGCTTTCTTT; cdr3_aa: CASRNREPVTEAFF
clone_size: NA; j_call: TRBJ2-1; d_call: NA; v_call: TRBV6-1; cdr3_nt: TGTGCCAGCGGTGAAAAGGCGGCAGGGGTCGCTCATGAGCAGTTCTTC; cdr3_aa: CASGEKAAGVAHEQFF
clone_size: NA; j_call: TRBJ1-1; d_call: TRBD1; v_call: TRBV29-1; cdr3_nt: TGCAGCGTTGGGTCTGCCGGGACAGGGGGAGCTTTCTTT; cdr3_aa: CSVGSAGTGGAFF
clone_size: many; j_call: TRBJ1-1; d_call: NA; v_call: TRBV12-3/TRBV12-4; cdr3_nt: TGCGCCAGCAGCCGGGGCATGAACACTGAAGCTTTCTTT; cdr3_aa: CASSRGMNTEAFF
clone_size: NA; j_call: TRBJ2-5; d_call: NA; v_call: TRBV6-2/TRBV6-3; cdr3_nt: TGTGCCAGCAGTCACAGGGCCCGGGAGACCCAGTACTTC; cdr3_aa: CASSHRARETQYF
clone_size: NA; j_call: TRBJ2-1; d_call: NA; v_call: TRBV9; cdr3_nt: TGTGCCAGCAGCACCCAGGATGGGGGCAGTGAGCAGTTCTTC; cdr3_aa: CASSTQDGGSEQFF
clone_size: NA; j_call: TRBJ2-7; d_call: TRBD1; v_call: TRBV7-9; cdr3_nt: TGTGCCAGCACCCCGACAGGGAAAGGCGAGCAGTACTTC; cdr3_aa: CASTPTGKGEQYF
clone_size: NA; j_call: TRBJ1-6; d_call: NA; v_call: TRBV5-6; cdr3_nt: TGTGCCAGCAGCTTGGGTAGTGGGGCCGGTAATTCACCCCTCCACTTT; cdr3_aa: CASSLGSGAGNSPLHF
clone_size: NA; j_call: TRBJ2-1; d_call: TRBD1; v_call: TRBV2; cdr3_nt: TGTGCCAGCAGTGCCGGGACAGGGGATTTCTGGCAGTTCTTC; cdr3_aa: CASSAGTGDFWQFF
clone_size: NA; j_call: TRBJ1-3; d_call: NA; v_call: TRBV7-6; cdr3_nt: TGTGCCAGCAGCTTAGAGGGGGGATCTCTCGCTGGAAACACCATATATTTT; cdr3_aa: CASSLEGGSLAGNTIYF
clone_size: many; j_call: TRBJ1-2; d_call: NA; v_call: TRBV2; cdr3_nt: TGTGCCAGCAGTGAAGAGCCCAGACTCTTTGGCTACACCTTC; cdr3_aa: CASSEEPRLFGYTF
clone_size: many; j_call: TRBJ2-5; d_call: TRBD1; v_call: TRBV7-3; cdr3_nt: TGTGCCAGCAGCTACGACAGGGAAGAGACCCAGTACTTC; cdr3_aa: CASSYDREETQYF
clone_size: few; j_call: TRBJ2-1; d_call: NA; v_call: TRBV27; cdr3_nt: TGTGCCAGCAGTTTCGAAGGAGGGTTCAATGAGCAGTTCTTC; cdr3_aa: CASSFEGGFNEQFF
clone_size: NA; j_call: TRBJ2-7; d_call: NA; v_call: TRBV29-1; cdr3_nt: TGCAGCGTTGGCGACGGGAGCTCCTACGAGCAGTACTTC; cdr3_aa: CSVGDGSSYEQYF
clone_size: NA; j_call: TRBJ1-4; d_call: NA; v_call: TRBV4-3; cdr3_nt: TGCGCCAGCAGCCAGAAGCCCACAACTAATGAAAAACTGTTTTTT; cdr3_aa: CASSQKPTTNEKLFF
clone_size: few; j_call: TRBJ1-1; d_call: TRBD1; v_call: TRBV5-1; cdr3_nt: TGCGCCAGCAATAGGGACGGGACAGCAAACACTGAAGCTTTCTTT; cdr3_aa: CASNRDGTANTEAFF
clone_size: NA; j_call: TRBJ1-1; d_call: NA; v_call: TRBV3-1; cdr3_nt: TGTGCCAGCAGCCCCAATGCAGGGACTAACACTGAAGCTTTCTTT; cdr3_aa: CASSPNAGTNTEAFF
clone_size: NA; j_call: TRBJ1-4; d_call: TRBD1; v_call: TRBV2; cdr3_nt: TGTGCCAGCGGCCGGGACAGGGGAAATGAAAAACTGTTTTTT; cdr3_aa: CASGRDRGNEKLFF
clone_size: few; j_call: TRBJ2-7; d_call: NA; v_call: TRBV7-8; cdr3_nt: TGTGCCAGCAGCTTAGTTCCGGACAGCTCCTACGAGCAGTACTTC; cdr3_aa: CASSLVPDSSYEQYF
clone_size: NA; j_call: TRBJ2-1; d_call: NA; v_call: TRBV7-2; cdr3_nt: TGTGCCAGCAGCTTAGATCAATCCCGACTTGAGCAGTTCTTC; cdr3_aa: CASSLDQSRLEQFF
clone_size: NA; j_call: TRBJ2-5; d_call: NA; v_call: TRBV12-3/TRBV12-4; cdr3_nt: TGTGCCAGCAGTCTCCAACGGGCATCGGGGACCCAGTACTTC; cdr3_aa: CASSLQRASGTQYF
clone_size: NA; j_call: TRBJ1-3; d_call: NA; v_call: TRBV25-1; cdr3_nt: TGTGCCAGCAGTGACGGACGGACCTCTGGAAACACCATATATTTT; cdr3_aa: CASSDGRTSGNTIYF
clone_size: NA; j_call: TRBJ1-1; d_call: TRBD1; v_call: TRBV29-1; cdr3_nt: TGCAGCGTTGAACGGGACAGGGGAGCTTTCTTT; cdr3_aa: CSVERDRGAFF
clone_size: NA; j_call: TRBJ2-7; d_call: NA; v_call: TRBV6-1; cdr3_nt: TGTGCCAGCAGTGGATCCACAGGGTTTAGTATCTACGAGCAGTACTTC; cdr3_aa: CASSGSTGFSIYEQYF
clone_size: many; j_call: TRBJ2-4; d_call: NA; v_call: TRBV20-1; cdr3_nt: TGCAGTGCTAGATCGTGGGGGGACATTCAGTACTTC; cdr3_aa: CSARSWGDIQYF
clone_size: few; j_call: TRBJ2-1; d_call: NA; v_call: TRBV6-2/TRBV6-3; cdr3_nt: TGTGCCAGCAGGCAACAGGTTAGCGCCCCAGGTGAGCAGTTCTTC; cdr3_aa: CASRQQVSAPGEQFF
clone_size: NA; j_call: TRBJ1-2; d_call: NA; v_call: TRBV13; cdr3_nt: TGTGCCAGCAACCCCCGTGGGGAGAACTATGGCTACACCTTC; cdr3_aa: CASNPRGENYGYTF
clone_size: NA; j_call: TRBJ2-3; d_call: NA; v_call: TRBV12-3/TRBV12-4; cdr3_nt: TGTGCCAGCAGTTTAAGGGCGCGTCTTGGCACAGATACGCAGTATTTT; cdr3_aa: CASSLRARLGTDTQYF
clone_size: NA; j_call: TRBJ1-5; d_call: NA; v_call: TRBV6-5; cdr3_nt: TGTGCCAGCAGCTCAACAGCAACTGGCAATCAGCCCCAGCATTTT; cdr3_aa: CASSSTATGNQPQHF
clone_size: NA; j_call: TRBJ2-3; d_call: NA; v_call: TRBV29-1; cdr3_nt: TGCAGCCCCAGGGAGGGGGGGACCACAGATACGCAGTATTTT; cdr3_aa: CSPREGGTTDTQYF
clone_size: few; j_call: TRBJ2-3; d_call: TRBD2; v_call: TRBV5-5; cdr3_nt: TGTGCCAGCAGCTTGGGACTAGCGGGGGTAGATACGCAGTATTTT; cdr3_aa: CASSLGLAGVDTQYF
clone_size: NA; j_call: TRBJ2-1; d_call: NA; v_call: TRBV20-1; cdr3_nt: TGCAGTGCCGATTTCAGGGGTCCTAGCGCCTACAATGAGCAGTTCTTC; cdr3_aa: CSADFRGPSAYNEQFF
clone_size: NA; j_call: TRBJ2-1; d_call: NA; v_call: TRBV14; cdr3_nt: TGTGCCAGCAGCCAAGGGCACCCCACGCGCGGGGAGGAGGTTATGAAACAGTTCTTC; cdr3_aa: CASSQGHPTRGEEVMKQFF
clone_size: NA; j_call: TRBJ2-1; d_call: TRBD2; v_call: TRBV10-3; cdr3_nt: TGTGCCATCAGAGATGGACTAGCGGGGGGGAATGAGCAGTTCTTC; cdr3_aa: CAIRDGLAGGNEQFF
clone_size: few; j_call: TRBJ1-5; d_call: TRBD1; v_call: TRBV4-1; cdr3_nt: TGCGCCAGCAGCCAAGATCCGACAGGGGCGCAGCCCCGGCATTTT; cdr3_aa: CASSQDPTGAQPRHF
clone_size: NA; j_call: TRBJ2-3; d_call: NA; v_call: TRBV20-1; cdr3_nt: TGCAGTGCTAGAGATTGGGGGCTTAGCACAGATACGCAGTATTTT; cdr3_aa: CSARDWGLSTDTQYF
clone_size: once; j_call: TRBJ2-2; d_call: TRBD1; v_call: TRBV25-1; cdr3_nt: TGTGCCAGCAGTGAAGGGACAGGGGTTACCGGGGAGCTGTTTTTT; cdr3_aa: CASSEGTGVTGELFF
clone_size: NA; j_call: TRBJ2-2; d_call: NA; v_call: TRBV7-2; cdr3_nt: TGTGCCAGCAGACATCGGACGGAAAACACCGGGGAGCTGTTTTTT; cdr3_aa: CASRHRTENTGELFF
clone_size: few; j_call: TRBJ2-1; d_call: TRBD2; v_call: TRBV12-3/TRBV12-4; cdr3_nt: TGTGCCAGCAGCTGGACTAGCGTAGGGAATGAGCAGTTCTTC; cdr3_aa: CASSWTSVGNEQFF
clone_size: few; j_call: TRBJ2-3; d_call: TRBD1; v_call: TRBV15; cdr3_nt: TGTGCCACCAGCAGAGCCGTGACAGGGGGCAGGAGCACAGATACGCAGTATTTT; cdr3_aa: CATSRAVTGGRSTDTQYF
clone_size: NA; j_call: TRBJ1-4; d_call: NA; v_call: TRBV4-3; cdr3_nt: TGCGCCAGCAGCCAAGGGGGGAAAGAAAAACTGTTTTTT; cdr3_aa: CASSQGGKEKLFF
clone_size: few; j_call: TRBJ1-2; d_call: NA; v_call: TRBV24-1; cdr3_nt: TGTGCCACCAGTGCTCCACGTGGGACCAACTATGGCTACACCTTC; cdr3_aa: CATSAPRGTNYGYTF
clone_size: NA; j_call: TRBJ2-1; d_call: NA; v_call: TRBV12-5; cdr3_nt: TGTGCTAGTGGTTTGGTACCATTTCCGACTTTAAAATTC; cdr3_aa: CASGLVPFPTLKF
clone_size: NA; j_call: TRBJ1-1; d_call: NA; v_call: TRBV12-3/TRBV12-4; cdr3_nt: TGTGCCAGCGGGCGCCCAACAGGCCCCAACACTGAAGCTTTCTTT; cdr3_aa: CASGRPTGPNTEAFF
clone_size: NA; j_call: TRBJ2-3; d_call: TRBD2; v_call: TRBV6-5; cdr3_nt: TGTGCCAGCAGTTCCCCGGGACTAGCAACAGATACGCAGTATTTT; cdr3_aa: CASSSPGLATDTQYF
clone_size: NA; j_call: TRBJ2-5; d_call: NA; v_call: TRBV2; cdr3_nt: TGTGCCAGCAACAGGGTGATCCAAGAGACCCAGTACTTC; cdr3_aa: CASNRVIQETQYF
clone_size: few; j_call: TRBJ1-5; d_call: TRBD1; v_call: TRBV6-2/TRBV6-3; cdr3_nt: TGTGCCAGCAGTTACTATCAGGCTGAGGACAGGGGTGGCAATCAGCCCCAGCATTTT; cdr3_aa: CASSYYQAEDRGGNQPQHF
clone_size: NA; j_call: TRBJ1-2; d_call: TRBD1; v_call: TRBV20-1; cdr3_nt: TGCAGTGCTACCCGACAGGGGTTCGTCGGTGGCTACACCTTC; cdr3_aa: CSATRQGFVGGYTF
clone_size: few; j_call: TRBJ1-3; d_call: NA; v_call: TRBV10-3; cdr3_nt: TGTGCCATCAGTGTACCGGGAGGAAACACCATATATTTT; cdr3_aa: CAISVPGGNTIYF